The 3 T cell receptor beta chains below all came from one sample that was sequenced in a study of T-cell memory formation after mild COVID-19. TCRdb ran MiXCR on the 5' RACE reads and lists one entry per CDR3 protein. The sample yields around 220,000 distinct CDR3 sequences, roughly 17% seen once. Sequencing input: PBMCs or a T cell subset sorted from them (not recorded which). The source of these receptors is a man between 18 and 29 years old who had mild COVID-19 (a few samples of this study predate the infection). Cell type and time point are not known.

This rearrangement joins TRBV7-9 to TRBJ2-1; the match to TRBD1 covers 9 bases. Germline V gene sequence: CDR1 SEHNR, CDR2 FQNEAQ (reference sequence). CDR3 length: 16 residues. The J segment lost 4 bases and the V segment lost 5 bases, leaving 9 bases of the junction unmatched. CDR3 DNA: TGTGCCAGCAGCCCGACAGGGGGAGAAAGATACAATGAGCAGTTCTTC. It is translated as CASSPTGGERYNEQFF.

This clonotype was observed a handful of times. The chain employs TRBV27 and TRBJ2-4, with D possibly matching TRBD1 (5 bases). The germline V gene has CDR1 MNHEY and CDR2 SMNVEV (reference sequence). Trimming shortened V by 6 bases and J by 0 bases, and 12 bases separated the two germline ends. The CDR3 consists of 15 residues. The CDR3 loop is CASRSGFVAKNIQYF. The DNA of the CDR3 is TGTGCCAGCAGGTCAGGGTTCGTAGCCAAAAACATTCAGTACTTC.

This rearrangement joins TRBV7-9 to TRBJ2-1; maybe TRBD2 (6 bases). Trimming removed 8 bases at V and 2 bases at J, with 16 bases between. The CDR3 is 15 amino acids. In germline, CDR1 is SEHNR, CDR2 FQNEAQ (reference sequence). CDR3 sequence: CASSPRGTTYNEQFF. DNA for the CDR3: TGTGCCAGCTCGCCGCGGGGAACGACCTACAATGAGCAGTTCTTC.